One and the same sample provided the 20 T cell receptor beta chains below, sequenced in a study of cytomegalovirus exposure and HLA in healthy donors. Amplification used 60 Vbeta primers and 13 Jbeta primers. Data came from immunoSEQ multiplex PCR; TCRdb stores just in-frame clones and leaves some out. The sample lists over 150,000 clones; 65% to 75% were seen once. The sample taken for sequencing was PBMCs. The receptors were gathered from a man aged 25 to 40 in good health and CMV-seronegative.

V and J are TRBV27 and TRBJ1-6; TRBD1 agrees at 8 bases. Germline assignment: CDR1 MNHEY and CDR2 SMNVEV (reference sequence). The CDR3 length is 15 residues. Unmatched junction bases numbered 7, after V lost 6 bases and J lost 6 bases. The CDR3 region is CASRGTGILNSPLHF. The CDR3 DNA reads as TGTGCCAGCAGAGGGACAGGCATACTTAATTCACCCCTCCACTTT.

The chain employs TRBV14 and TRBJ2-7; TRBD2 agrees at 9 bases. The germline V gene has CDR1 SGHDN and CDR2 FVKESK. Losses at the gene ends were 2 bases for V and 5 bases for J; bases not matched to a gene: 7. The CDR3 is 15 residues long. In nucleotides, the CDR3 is TGTGCCAGCAGCCAAACCGGGACTAGCATACACGAGCAGTACTTC. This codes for CASSQTGTSIHEQYF. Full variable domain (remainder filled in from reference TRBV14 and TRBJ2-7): EAGVTQFPSHSVIEKGQTVTLRCDPISGHDNLYWYRRVMGKEIKFLLHFVKESKQDESGMPNNRFLAERTGGTYSTLKVQPAELEDSGVYFCASSQTGTSIHEQYFGPGTRLTVT.

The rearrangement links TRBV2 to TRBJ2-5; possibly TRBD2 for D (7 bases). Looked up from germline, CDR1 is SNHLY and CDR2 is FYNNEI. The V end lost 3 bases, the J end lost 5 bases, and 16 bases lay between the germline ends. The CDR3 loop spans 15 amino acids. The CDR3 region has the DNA TGTGCCAGCAGTGACAGGGCGGGGAGGGGGGAGACCCAGTACTTC. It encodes CASSDRAGRGETQYF.

CDR3 sequence: CASTKTVYGYTF. The CDR3 nucleotides are TGTGCCAGCACCAAGACAGTCTATGGCTACACCTTC. The V call is TRBV6-1, the J call TRBJ1-2; D perhaps matches TRBD1 (5 bases). CDR1 and CDR2 from the germline V gene are MNHNS and SASEGT. This CDR3 has 12 amino acids. V lost 7 bases to trimming and J lost 4 bases, with 10 bases between them.

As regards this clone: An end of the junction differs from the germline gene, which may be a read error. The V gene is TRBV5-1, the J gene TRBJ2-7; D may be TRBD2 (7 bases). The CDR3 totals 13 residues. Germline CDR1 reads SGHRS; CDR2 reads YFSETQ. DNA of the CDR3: TGCGCCAGCAGCTTTGGGGGGGCCTACGAGCTGTACTTC. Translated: CASSFGGAYELYF. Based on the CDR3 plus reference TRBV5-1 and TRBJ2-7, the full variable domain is KAGVTQTPRYLIKTRGQQVTLSCSPISGHRSVSWYQQTPGQGLQFLFEYFSETQRNKGNFPGRFSGRQFSNSRSEMNVSTLELGDSALYLCASSFGGAYELYFGPGTRLTVT.

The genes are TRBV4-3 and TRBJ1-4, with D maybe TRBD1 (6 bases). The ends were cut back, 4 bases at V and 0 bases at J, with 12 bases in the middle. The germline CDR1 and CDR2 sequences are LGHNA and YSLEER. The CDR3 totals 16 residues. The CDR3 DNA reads TGCGCCAGCAGCCGGACAGAGTACTCAACTAATGAAAAACTGTTTTTT. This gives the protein CASSRTEYSTNEKLFF.

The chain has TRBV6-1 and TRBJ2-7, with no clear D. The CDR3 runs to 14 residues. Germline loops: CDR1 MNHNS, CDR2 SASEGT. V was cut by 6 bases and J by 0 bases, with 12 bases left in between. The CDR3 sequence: CASRARWNSYEQYF. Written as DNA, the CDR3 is TGTGCCAGCAGGGCCAGGTGGAACTCCTACGAGCAGTACTTC.

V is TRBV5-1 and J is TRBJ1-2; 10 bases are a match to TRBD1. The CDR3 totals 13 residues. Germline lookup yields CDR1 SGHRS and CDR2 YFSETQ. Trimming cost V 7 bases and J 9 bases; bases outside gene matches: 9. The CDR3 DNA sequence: TGCGCCAGCGCGGGACAGGGGATTGAGAGCTACACCTTC. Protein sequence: CASAGQGIESYTF.

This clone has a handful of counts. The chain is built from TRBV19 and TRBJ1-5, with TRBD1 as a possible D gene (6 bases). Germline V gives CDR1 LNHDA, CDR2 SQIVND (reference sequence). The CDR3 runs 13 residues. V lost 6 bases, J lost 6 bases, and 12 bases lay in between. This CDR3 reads CASSTGSSQPQHF. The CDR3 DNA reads TGTGCCAGTAGCACAGGGTCAAGTCAGCCCCAGCATTTT.

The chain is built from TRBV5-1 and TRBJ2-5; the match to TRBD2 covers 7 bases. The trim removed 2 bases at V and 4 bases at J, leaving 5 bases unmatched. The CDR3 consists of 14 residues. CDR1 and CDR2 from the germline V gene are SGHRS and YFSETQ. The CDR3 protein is CASSFGGGGETQYF. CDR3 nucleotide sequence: TGCGCCAGCAGCTTTGGGGGGGGTGGAGAGACCCAGTACTTC. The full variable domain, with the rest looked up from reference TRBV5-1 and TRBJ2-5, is KAGVTQTPRYLIKTRGQQVTLSCSPISGHRSVSWYQQTPGQGLQFLFEYFSETQRNKGNFPGRFSGRQFSNSRSEMNVSTLELGDSALYLCASSFGGGGETQYFGPGTRLLVL.

DNA of the CDR3: TGCGCCAGCAGGCCACAGGGGGGGGATCGGAACACTGAAGCTTTCTTT. This codes for CASRPQGGDRNTEAFF. The chain uses TRBV10-1 and TRBJ1-1; 8 nucleotides line up with TRBD1. The CDR3 sequence is 16 residues long. The germline V gene has CDR1 WNHNN and CDR2 SYGVQD (reference sequence). The trim removed 6 bases at V and 1 base at J, leaving 10 bases unmatched.

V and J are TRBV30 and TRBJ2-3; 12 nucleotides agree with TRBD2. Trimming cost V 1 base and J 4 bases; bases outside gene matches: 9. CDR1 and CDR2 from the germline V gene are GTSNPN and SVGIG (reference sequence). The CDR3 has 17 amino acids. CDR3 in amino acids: CAWSATRTSGVPDTQYF. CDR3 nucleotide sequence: TGTGCCTGGAGTGCAACCCGGACTAGCGGGGTCCCAGATACGCAGTATTTT.

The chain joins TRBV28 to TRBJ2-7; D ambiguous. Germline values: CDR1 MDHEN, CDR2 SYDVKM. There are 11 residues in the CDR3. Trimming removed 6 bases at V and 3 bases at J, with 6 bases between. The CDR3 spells CASSPLYEQYF. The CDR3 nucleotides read TGTGCCAGCAGCCCCCTCTACGAGCAGTACTTC.

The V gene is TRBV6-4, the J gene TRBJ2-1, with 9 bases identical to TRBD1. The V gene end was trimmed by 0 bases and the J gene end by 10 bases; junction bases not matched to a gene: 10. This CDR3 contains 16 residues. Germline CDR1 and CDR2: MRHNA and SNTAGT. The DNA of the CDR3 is TGTGCCAGCAGTGACTCGTTAGGGACAGGGATTAACGAGCAGTTCTTC. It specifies CASSDSLGTGINEQFF.

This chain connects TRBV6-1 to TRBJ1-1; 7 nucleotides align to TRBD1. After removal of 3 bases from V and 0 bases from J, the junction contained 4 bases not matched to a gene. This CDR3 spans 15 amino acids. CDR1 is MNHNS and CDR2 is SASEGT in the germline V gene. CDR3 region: CASSDWTGLNTEAFF. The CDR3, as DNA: TGTGCCAGCAGTGATTGGACAGGATTGAACACTGAAGCTTTCTTT.

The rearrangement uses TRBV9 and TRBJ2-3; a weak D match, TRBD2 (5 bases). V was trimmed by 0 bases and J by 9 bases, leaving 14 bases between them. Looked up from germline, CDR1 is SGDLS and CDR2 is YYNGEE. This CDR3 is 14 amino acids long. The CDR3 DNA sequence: TGTGCCAGCAGCGTAGGGCGGGCGGTGGAGACGCAGTATTTT. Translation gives CASSVGRAVETQYF.

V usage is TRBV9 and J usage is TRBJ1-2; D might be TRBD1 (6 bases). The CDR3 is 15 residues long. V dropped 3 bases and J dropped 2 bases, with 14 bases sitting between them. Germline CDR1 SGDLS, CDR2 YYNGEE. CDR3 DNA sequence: TGTGCCAGCAGCGGAGGGGGGGACGGCAACTATGGCTACACCTTC. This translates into CASSGGGDGNYGYTF.

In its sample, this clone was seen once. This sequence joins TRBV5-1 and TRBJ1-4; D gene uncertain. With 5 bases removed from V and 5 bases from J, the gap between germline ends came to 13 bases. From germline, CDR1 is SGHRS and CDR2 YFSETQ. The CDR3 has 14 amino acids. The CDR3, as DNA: TGCGCCAGCAGTTACGGGAGTAGGAATGAAAAACTGTTTTTT. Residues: CASSYGSRNEKLFF.

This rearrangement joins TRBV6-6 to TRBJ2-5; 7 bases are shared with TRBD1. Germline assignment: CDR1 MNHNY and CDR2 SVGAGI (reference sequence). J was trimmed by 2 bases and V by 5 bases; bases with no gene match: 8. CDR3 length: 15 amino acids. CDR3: CASSRQQGVQETQYF. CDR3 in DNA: TGTGCCAGCAGTCGGCAGCAGGGGGTTCAAGAGACCCAGTACTTC.

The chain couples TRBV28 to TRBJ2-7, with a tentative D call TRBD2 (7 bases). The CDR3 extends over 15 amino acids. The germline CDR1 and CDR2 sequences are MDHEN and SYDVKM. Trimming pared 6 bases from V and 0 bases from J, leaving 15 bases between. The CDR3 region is CASRTGGQSSYEQYF. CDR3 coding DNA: TGTGCCAGCAGAACCGGGGGGCAGAGCTCCTACGAGCAGTACTTC.